This TCR beta chain was sequenced in a study of CD8 T cells in Susac syndrome. From blood CD8+ and CD4+ T cells, TCR beta sequences were generated. FACS was used to enrich TEMRA cells, whereas the CD8+ and CD4+ T cells were obtained by negative isolation. This CDR3 has 13 amino acids. The V end lost 0 bases, the J end lost 6 bases, and 7 bases lay between the germline ends. CDR1 is LNHDA, CDR2 SQIVND, per germline (reference sequence). Reverse transcription of roughly 0.5 to 1 ug RNA was carried out with random hexamers. The TCR beta CDR3 was amplified by immunoSEQ multiplex PCR across 54 Vbeta, 13 Jbeta. Each CDR3 protein gets one entry after TCRdb re-called the immunoSEQ multiplex PCR reads with MiXCR. This sample carries 170,000 or so distinct CDR3 sequences, 90% to 97% of them seen once, and the ten largest clones take around 0.12%.

Sequencing was performed on CD4+ T cells from PBMCs. The J gene is TRBJ2-3, the V gene TRBV19; possibly TRBD2 for D (5 bases). The receptor was derived from a human donor with Susac syndrome. Here the CDR3 DNA reads TGTGCCAGTAGTATAGATCGCGGGGATACGCAGTATTTT. Encoded protein: CASSIDRGDTQYF.